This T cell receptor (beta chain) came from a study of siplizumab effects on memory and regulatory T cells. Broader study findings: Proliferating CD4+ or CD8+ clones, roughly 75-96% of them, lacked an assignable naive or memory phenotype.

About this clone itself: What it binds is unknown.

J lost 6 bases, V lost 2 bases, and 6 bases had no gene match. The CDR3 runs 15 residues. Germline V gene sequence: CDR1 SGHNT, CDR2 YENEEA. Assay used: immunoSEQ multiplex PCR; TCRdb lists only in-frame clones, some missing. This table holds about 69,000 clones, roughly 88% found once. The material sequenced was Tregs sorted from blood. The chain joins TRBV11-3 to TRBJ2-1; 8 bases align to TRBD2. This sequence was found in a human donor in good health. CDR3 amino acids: CASSLPGTRGNEQFF. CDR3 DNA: TGTGCCAGCAGCTTACCCGGGACTAGGGGCAATGAGCAGTTCTTC.